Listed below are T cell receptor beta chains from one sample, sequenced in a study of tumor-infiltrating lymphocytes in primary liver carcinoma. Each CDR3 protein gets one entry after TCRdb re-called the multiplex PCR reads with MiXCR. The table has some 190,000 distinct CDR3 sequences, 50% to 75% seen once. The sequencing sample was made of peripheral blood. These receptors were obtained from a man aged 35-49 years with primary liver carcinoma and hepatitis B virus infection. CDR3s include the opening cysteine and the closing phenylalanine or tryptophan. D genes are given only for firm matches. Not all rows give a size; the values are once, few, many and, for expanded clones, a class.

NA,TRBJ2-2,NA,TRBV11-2,CASSLSRNTWELFF,TGTGCCAGCAGCTTATCCAGGAACACCTGGGAGCTGTTTTTT
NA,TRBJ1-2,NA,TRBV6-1,CTSSEASGGSGYTF,TGTACCAGCAGTGAAGCTTCAGGAGGATCCGGCTACACCTTC
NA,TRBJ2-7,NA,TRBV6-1,CASREGRRDDEQYF,TGTGCCAGCAGGGAGGGGAGGAGAGATGACGAGCAGTACTTC
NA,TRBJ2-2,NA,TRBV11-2,CASSLGWGPDRELFF,TGTGCCAGCAGCTTAGGTTGGGGGCCGGACCGGGAGCTGTTTTTT
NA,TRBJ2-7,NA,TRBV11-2,CVSSSQISSYEQYF,TGTGTAAGCAGCTCGCAGATCTCTTCCTACGAGCAGTATTTC
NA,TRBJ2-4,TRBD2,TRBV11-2,CASISGLAGVRSQYF,TGTGCCAGCATATCGGGACTAGCGGGAGTCAGGAGTCAGTACTTC
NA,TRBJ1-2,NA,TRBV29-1,CSVLLSYNYGYTF,TGCAGCGTTCTCCTTAGCTATAACTATGGCTACACCTTC
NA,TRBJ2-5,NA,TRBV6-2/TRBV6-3,CASSSMGEIQYF,TGTGCCAGCAGTTCGATGGGCGAGATCCAGTACTTC
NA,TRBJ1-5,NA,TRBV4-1,CASSHRHNNQPQHF,TGCGCCAGCAGCCATAGACATAACAATCAGCCCCAGCATTTT
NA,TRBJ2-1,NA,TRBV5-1,CASSLQGNEQFF,TGCGCCAGCAGCTTACAGGGAAATGAGCAGTTCTTC
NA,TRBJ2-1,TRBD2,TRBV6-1,CANRPGTSGRGSEQSF,TGTGCCAACAGGCCAGGGACTAGCGGGAGGGGTAGTGAGCAGTCCTTC
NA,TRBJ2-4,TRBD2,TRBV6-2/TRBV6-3,CVSRGGLAGNIQYF,TGTGTCAGCAGGGGAGGACTAGCGGGAAACATTCAGTACTTC
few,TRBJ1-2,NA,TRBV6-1,CASTLSRPGEDTF,TGTGCCAGCACCCTAAGCCGACCAGGCGAAGACACCTTC
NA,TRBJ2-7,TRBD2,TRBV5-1,CASSLYASGRYEQYF,TGCGCCAGCAGCTTGTATGCTAGCGGGAGATACGAGCAGTACTTC
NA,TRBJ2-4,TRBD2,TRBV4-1,CASSQDRTSYAENIQYF,TGCGCCAGTAGCCAAGATAGGACTAGCTACGCCGAAAACATTCAGTACTTC
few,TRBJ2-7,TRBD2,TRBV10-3,CAISGIRAGAYEQYF,TGTGCCATCAGTGGTATAAGAGCGGGAGCCTACGAGCAGTACTTC
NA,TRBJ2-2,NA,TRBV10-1,CASSEEAETGELFF,TGCGCCAGCAGTGAGGAGGCGGAAACCGGGGAGCTGTTTTTC
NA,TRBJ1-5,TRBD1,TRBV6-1,CASDRTGGSNQPQHF,TGTGCCAGCGACCGGACAGGGGGTTCAAATCAGCCCCAGCATTTT
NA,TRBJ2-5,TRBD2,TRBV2,CASSERSGGQSAQYF,TGTGCCAGCAGTGAACGGAGCGGGGGGCAATCTGCCCAGTACTTC
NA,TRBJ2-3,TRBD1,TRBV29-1,CGIVGTADTQYF,TGCGGCATTGTCGGGACAGCAGATACGCAGTATTTT